These 27 T cell receptor beta chains were all obtained from the same sample, sequenced in a study of Ad26.COV2.S vaccination and SARS-CoV-2 variants. Treatment specified: some 20 received Ad26.COV2.S at low or high dose, single or two shots; about 5 received placebo; per-sample allocation not given. The samples date from day 63 after the first vaccine or placebo injection. TCRdb's copy holds only in-frame clones and misses some; the assay was immunoSEQ multiplex PCR. The data contain about 330,000 clones, roughly 90% of them singletons. Material: peripheral blood, obtained in a trial of Ad26.COV2.S vaccine versus placebo. The receptors come from a person aged 18-60 years who received the Ad26.COV2.S COVID-19 vaccine or a placebo.

The genes are TRBV7-8 and TRBJ2-7; 7 positions agree with TRBD1. Germline CDR1 is SGHVS and CDR2 is FQNEAQ. This CDR3 has 17 amino acids. V lost 0 bases to trimming and J lost 1 base; unmatched junction nucleotides: 9. The CDR3 DNA is TGTGCCAGCAGCTTAGCGAGCCCAGGGGGTCGTTCCTACGAGCAGTACGTC. Amino acid sequence: CASSLASPGGRSYEQYV.

This chain links TRBV7-9 with TRBJ2-1, with D uncertain. There are 16 residues in the CDR3. The germline CDR1 and CDR2 sequences are SEHNR and FQNEAQ (reference sequence). V lost 2 bases and J 5 bases, leaving 16 bases between the germline ends. This CDR3 is CASSLRGVAAHNEQFF. Here the CDR3 DNA reads TGTGCCAGCAGCTTAAGAGGCGTAGCCGCCCACAATGAGCAGTTCTTC. The full variable domain, completed using reference TRBV7-9 and TRBJ2-1, is DTGVSQNPRHKITKRGQNVTFRCDPISEHNRLYWYRQTLGQGPEFLTYFQNEAQLEKSRLLSDRFSAERPKGSFSTLEIQRTEQGDSAMYLCASSLRGVAAHNEQFFGPGTRLTVL.

This clone was seen just once. The V and J genes are TRBV7-9 and TRBJ2-3, with D possibly matching TRBD1 (6 bases). This CDR3 has 15 residues. The germline V gene encodes CDR1 SEHNR and CDR2 FQNEAQ (reference sequence). The V gene lost 5 bases and the J gene lost 1 base, with 13 bases spanning the gap. CDR3 sequence reads: CASSQIGGGTDTQYF. DNA of the CDR3: TGTGCCAGCAGCCAAATTGGGGGCGGCACAGATACGCAGTATTTT.

The CDR3, as DNA: TGTGCCAGCAGCTTTCCCCAAGAGCTGATCCGGGACCTCCAGGCAGAGACCCAGTACTTC. It yields the protein CASSFPQELIRDLQAETQYF. V usage is TRBV5-5 and J usage is TRBJ2-5, with D perhaps being TRBD1 or TRBD2 (5 bases each). CDR1 SGHKS and CDR2 YYEKEE come from the germline V gene (reference sequence). The CDR3 runs to 20 residues. The V end lost 2 bases, the J end lost 4 bases, and 30 bases lay between the germline ends.

This sequence joins TRBV28 and TRBJ1-5; maybe TRBD1 (6 bases). The germline V gene has CDR1 MDHEN and CDR2 SYDVKM. The CDR3 consists of 15 residues. Trimming shortened V by 6 bases and J by 10 bases, and 22 bases separated the two germline ends. The DNA for the CDR3 is TGTGCCAGCAGGACGGGTGGGGGCGCGCGGTTTCCCCAGCATTTT. As protein: CASRTGGGARFPQHF.

The chain has TRBV7-2 and TRBJ2-1; no clear D. The germline CDR1 and CDR2 sequences are SGHTA and FQGNSA. The CDR3 length is 15 residues. V dropped 2 bases and J dropped 6 bases, with 14 bases sitting between them. The chain's CDR3 is CASSLSQVGVNEQFF. For the CDR3, the DNA is TGTGCCAGCAGCTTATCCCAGGTAGGCGTCAATGAGCAGTTCTTC.

The chain uses TRBV5-1 and TRBJ1-2; D unresolved. Germline CDR1 SGHRS, CDR2 YFSETQ. V gave up 2 bases and J gave up 6 bases, with 17 bases separating them. CDR3 length equals 15 residues. The CDR3 is CASSFYPNRRDGYTF. The CDR3, as DNA: TGCGCCAGCAGCTTTTACCCAAATCGCCGAGATGGCTACACCTTC.

The rearrangement joins TRBV4-1 to TRBJ2-3, with 9 bases that match TRBD2. The length of the CDR3 is 18 residues. CDR1 and CDR2 (germline): MGHRA, YSYEKL. V was clipped by 3 bases and J by 3 bases; unmatched bases: 13. The CDR3 loop is CASSHSSRTSVETDTQYF. The CDR3 bases are TGCGCCAGCAGCCACTCATCCAGGACTAGCGTCGAAACAGATACGCAGTATTTT.

This chain connects TRBV7-3 to TRBJ2-1, with 7 bases that match TRBD1. The CDR3 is made up of 16 amino acids. Germline CDR1 SGHTA, CDR2 FQGTGA. The V segment lost 3 bases and the J segment 4 bases; nucleotides outside the gene matches: 9. As DNA, the CDR3 is TGTGCCAGCAGCTTTACCCCCGGGACAGTTTACAATGAGCAGTTCTTC. Translating it yields CASSFTPGTVYNEQFF.

The chain employs TRBV6-2 or TRBV6-3 and TRBJ2-7; D call uncertain. The length of the CDR3 is 15 residues. V shed 2 bases and J shed 4 bases, with 15 bases lying between them. In germline, CDR1 is MNHEY, CDR2 SVGEGT. CDR3 protein: CASSYNGPREYEQYV. CDR3 in DNA: TGTGCCAGCAGTTACAACGGGCCTAGGGAATACGAGCAGTACGTC.

This chain joins TRBV27 and TRBJ1-2; D gene unclear. The CDR3 sequence is 11 residues long. Trimming removed 6 bases from V and 3 bases from J, with 5 bases in between. CDR1 is MNHEY and CDR2 is SMNVEV in the germline V gene (reference sequence). The CDR3 here is CASRVDYGYTF. The CDR3, as DNA: TGTGCCAGCAGAGTGGACTATGGCTACACCTTC.

The V gene is TRBV6-5, the J gene TRBJ1-6, with unresolved D. The length of the CDR3 is 14 residues. CDR1 and CDR2 (germline): MNHEY, SVGAGI. The V gene lost 6 bases and the J gene lost 6 bases, with 12 bases spanning the gap. DNA of the CDR3: TGTGCCAGCAGCCTACCGGGCGCTAATTCACCCCTCCACTTT. Amino acids: CASSLPGANSPLHF.

The chain employs TRBV16 and TRBJ2-2; TRBD1 might be the D (5 bases). This CDR3 is 15 amino acids long. Trimming removed 2 bases from V and 5 bases from J, with 12 bases in between. CDR1 and CDR2 (germline): KGHSY, FQNENV. The CDR3 nucleotides read TGTGCCAGCAGCCAAATCGTGACAGCGACCGGGGAGCTGTTTTTT. This translates into CASSQIVTATGELFF.

The genes are TRBV7-9 and TRBJ2-1, with 7 bases lining up with TRBD1. The CDR3 covers 15 residues. Germline V gene lookup returns CDR1 SEHNR and CDR2 FQNEAQ (reference sequence). Unmatched junction bases numbered 6, after V lost 6 bases and J lost 1 base. The CDR3 bases are TGTGCCAGCAGTTCGTCGGGACAGTCCTACAATGAGCAGTTCTTC. As protein: CASSSSGQSYNEQFF.

This chain uses TRBV13 with TRBJ2-7; D gene unclear. The CDR3 consists of 13 residues. The V end lost 5 bases, the J end lost 2 bases, and 10 bases lay between the germline ends. CDR1 is PRHDT and CDR2 is FYEKMQ in the germline V gene (reference sequence). Written as DNA, the CDR3 is TGTGCCAGCAGCCCACGCGGAGCCTACGAGCAGTACTTC. Protein: CASSPRGAYEQYF.

This rearrangement joins TRBV7-2 to TRBJ1-2; 8 bases line up with TRBD1. The V segment lost 5 bases and the J segment 8 bases; nucleotides outside the gene matches: 10. The germline CDR1 and CDR2 sequences are SGHTA and FQGNSA. This CDR3 is built from 14 residues. The CDR3 here is CASSTDRAIRGYTF. The CDR3 nucleotides are TGTGCCAGCAGCACGGACAGGGCTATTAGGGGCTACACCTTC. Looking up the rest from reference TRBV7-2 and TRBJ1-2 gives the full variable domain: GAGVSQSPSNKVTEKGKDVELRCDPISGHTALYWYRQSLGQGLEFLIYFQGNSAPDKSGLPSDRFSAERTGGSVSTLTIQRTQQEDSAVYLCASSTDRAIRGYTFGSGTRLTVV.

The chain employs TRBV27 and TRBJ1-5; perhaps TRBD1 as D (6 bases). V was pared by 2 bases and J by 7 bases, with 18 bases between. The germline CDR1 and CDR2 sequences are MNHEY and SMNVEV (reference sequence). This CDR3 has 16 residues. The CDR3 DNA sequence: TGTGCCAGCAGTTTAGTTGGGGGGCCCCTCGGGCAGCCCCAGCATTTT. Amino acid sequence: CASSLVGGPLGQPQHF.

This clone has only one observation. This rearrangement joins TRBV7-9 to TRBJ2-3; D unresolved. CDR1 is SEHNR and CDR2 is FQNEAQ in the germline V gene (reference sequence). This CDR3 has 15 amino acids. V was trimmed by 7 bases and J by 4 bases, leaving 18 bases between them. The CDR3 sequence: CASISASGEADTQYF. CDR3 bases: TGTGCCAGCATCTCGGCCTCTGGCGAAGCAGATACGCAGTATTTT. The whole variable domain, filled in from reference TRBV7-9 and TRBJ2-3, reads DTGVSQNPRHKITKRGQNVTFRCDPISEHNRLYWYRQTLGQGPEFLTYFQNEAQLEKSRLLSDRFSAERPKGSFSTLEIQRTEQGDSAMYLCASISASGEADTQYFGPGTRLTVL.

This rearrangement joins TRBV19 to TRBJ2-7, with 9 bases lining up with TRBD2. The CDR3 is 15 residues long. Losses at the gene ends were 1 base for V and 9 bases for J; bases not matched to a gene: 10. The V gene's germline CDR1 is LNHDA and CDR2 SQIVND (reference sequence). DNA of the CDR3: TGTGCCAGTAGTATAGGGGGGACTAGCCGGCGTTGGCAGTACGTC. Amino acid sequence: CASSIGGTSRRWQYV.

V usage is TRBV7-9 and J usage is TRBJ1-1; a possible D gene is TRBD1 (5 bases). Per germline, CDR1 SEHNR and CDR2 FQNEAQ (reference sequence). V was trimmed by 7 bases and J by 3 bases, leaving 12 bases between them. This CDR3 has 13 amino acids. The CDR3 region is CASTIRGDTEAFF. The CDR3 DNA is TGTGCCAGCACCATTCGGGGGGACACTGAAGCTTTCTTT. Supplemented by reference TRBV7-9 and TRBJ1-1, the full variable domain reads DTGVSQNPRHKITKRGQNVTFRCDPISEHNRLYWYRQTLGQGPEFLTYFQNEAQLEKSRLLSDRFSAERPKGSFSTLEIQRTEQGDSAMYLCASTIRGDTEAFFGQGTRLTVV.

The rearrangement links TRBV9 to TRBJ2-2, with no clear D. The CDR3 is made up of 15 amino acids. Trimming left V 0 bases short and J 8 bases short, with 14 bases between. The germline V gene has CDR1 SGDLS and CDR2 YYNGEE. Here the CDR3 reads CASSVDPDPLGELFF. DNA for the CDR3: TGTGCCAGCAGCGTAGATCCAGACCCTCTGGGGGAGCTGTTTTTT. Full variable domain (outside the CDR3, taken from reference TRBV9 and TRBJ2-2): DSGVTQTPKHLITATGQRVTLRCSPRSGDLSVYWYQQSLDQGLQFLIQYYNGEERAKGNILERFSAQQFPDLHSELNLSSLELGDSALYFCASSVDPDPLGELFFGEGSRLTVL.

The rearrangement uses TRBV19 and TRBJ2-1; 13 positions agree with TRBD2. Germline V gives CDR1 LNHDA, CDR2 SQIVND (reference sequence). After removal of 6 bases from V and 4 bases from J, the junction contained 3 bases not matched to a gene. This CDR3 contains 15 residues. As DNA, the CDR3 is TGTGCCAGTAGACGGACTAGCGGGGGATACAATGAGCAGTTCTTC. This codes for CASRRTSGGYNEQFF.

The chain combines TRBV7-2 with TRBJ2-4, with 12 bases aligning to TRBD2. Germline V CDR1 and CDR2: SGHTA, FQGNSA. The CDR3 contains 16 residues. J gave up 9 bases and V 2 bases, and 8 bases lay outside the gene matches. The CDR3 DNA is TGTGCCAGCAGCTTAACTAGCGGGAGGACTTTGCGCATTCAGTACTTC. This encodes CASSLTSGRTLRIQYF. Full variable domain (missing parts from reference TRBV7-2 and TRBJ2-4): GAGVSQSPSNKVTEKGKDVELRCDPISGHTALYWYRQSLGQGLEFLIYFQGNSAPDKSGLPSDRFSAERTGGSVSTLTIQRTQQEDSAVYLCASSLTSGRTLRIQYFGAGTRLSVL.

The rearrangement joins TRBV5-4 to TRBJ2-3; no definite D call. Trimming removed 0 bases at V and 2 bases at J, with 4 bases between. Per the germline V gene, CDR1 is SGHNT and CDR2 is YYREEE (reference sequence). CDR3 size: 13 residues. DNA for the CDR3: TGTGCCAGCAGCTTGGGGCCCACAGATACGCAGTATTTT. This sequence encodes CASSLGPTDTQYF.

The J gene is TRBJ1-1, the V gene TRBV2; D call uncertain. With 9 bases removed from V and 2 bases from J, the gap between germline ends came to 13 bases. This CDR3 comprises 13 residues. Germline V CDR1 and CDR2: SNHLY, FYNNEI. CDR3 region: CASQSKTNTEAFF. Written as DNA, the CDR3 is TGTGCCAGTCAGTCCAAAACTAACACTGAAGCTTTCTTT.

This clone was detected only a few times. CDR3 in amino acids: CAWSVGAGVVSPLHF. In DNA, the CDR3 is TGTGCCTGGAGTGTAGGGGCGGGGGTAGTCTCACCCCTCCACTTT. The chain employs TRBV30 and TRBJ1-6; a possible D gene is TRBD1 (5 bases). Trimming took 0 bases from V and 10 from J, leaving 16 bases between them. This CDR3 has 15 residues. Germline CDR1 is GTSNPN and CDR2 is SVGIG (reference sequence).

V is TRBV2 and J is TRBJ2-6; D is possibly TRBD1 (5 bases). Trimming took 7 bases from V and 2 from J, leaving 9 bases between them. Germline CDR1 SNHLY, CDR2 FYNNEI. The CDR3 runs 14 residues. CDR3 loop: CASKGFTGANVLTF. In DNA form, the CDR3 reads TGTGCCAGCAAGGGGTTCACTGGGGCCAACGTCCTGACTTTC.